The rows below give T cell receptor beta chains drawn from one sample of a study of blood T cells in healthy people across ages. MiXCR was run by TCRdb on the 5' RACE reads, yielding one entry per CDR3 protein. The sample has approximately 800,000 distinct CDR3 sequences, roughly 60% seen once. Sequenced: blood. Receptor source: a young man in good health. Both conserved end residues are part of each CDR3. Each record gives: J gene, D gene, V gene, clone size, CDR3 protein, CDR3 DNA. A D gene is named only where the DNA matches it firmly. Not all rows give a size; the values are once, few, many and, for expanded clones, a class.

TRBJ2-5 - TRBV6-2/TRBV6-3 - CASSSRTDVQYF TGTGCCAGCAGTTCCCGGACGGATGTGCAGTACTTC
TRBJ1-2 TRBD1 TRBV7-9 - CASSLLGTGGSGYTF TGTGCCAGCAGCTTACTGGGGACAGGAGGAAGTGGCTACACCTTC
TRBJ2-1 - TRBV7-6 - CASSQERLVQFF TGTGCCAGCAGCCAGGAGCGTCTGGTTCAGTTCTTC
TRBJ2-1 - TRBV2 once CACSEILGNEQFF TGTGCCTGCAGTGAAATATTAGGGAATGAGCAGTTCTTC
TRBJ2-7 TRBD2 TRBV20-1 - CSVRDKLAGGSEQYF TGCAGTGTCAGAGACAAACTAGCGGGAGGGTCCGAGCAGTACTTC
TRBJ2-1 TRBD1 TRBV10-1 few CASSGYRGDEQFF TGCGCCAGCAGTGGTTACAGGGGCGATGAGCAGTTCTTC
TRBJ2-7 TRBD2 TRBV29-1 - CSVEEGTSGKGHYYEQYF TGCAGCGTTGAAGAGGGGACTAGCGGGAAGGGGCATTACTACGAGCAGTACTTC
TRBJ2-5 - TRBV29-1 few CSVRFGTTIFETQYF TGCAGCGTGAGATTTGGGACAACTATATTCGAGACCCAGTACTTC
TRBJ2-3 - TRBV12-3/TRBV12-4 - CASSLSSGAGGTQYF TGTGCCAGCAGTTTAAGCTCGGGGGCCGGGGGTACGCAGTATTTT
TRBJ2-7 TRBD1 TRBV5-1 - CASSNRDSLDEQYF TGCGCCAGCAGCAACCGGGACAGTCTCGACGAGCAGTACTTC
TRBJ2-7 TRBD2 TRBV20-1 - CSAYSGTSYEQYF TGCAGTGCTTATAGCGGGACCTCCTACGAGCAGTACTTC
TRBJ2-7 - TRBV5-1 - CASSVARDWNTYEQYF TGCGCCAGCAGCGTAGCCCGGGACTGGAATACCTACGAGCAGTACTTC
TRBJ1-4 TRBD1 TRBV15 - CATSRVRGREKLFF TGTGCCACCAGCAGAGTTAGGGGGCGTGAAAAACTGTTTTTT